This T cell receptor beta chain was found in a study of T cells in Graves' hyperthyroidism and ophthalmopathy. Using RNA transcripts as the source, TCR beta CDR3 regions were amplified. Primed by the HTBI set, a first-round RT-PCR was run on the TCR CDR3. Using its own MiXCR run on the multiplex PCR reads, TCRdb lists one record per CDR3 protein. This sample has 600,000 to 700,000 distinct CDR3 sequences, with roughly 15% found just once. The CDR3 sequence is 14 residues long. Germline CDR1 LGHNT, CDR2 FRNRAP. Trimming stripped 7 bases from V and 3 bases from J, with 12 bases between. There are many counts of this clonotype.

Sequenced material: blood. The chain has TRBV12-5 and TRBJ2-2; D is perhaps TRBD2 (6 bases). This TCR was sampled from a woman in her forties with Graves' ophthalmopathy. CDR3 in DNA: TGTGCTAGTGCGGGTCCGGGGGACACCGGGGAGCTGTTTTTT. It encodes CASAGPGDTGELFF.